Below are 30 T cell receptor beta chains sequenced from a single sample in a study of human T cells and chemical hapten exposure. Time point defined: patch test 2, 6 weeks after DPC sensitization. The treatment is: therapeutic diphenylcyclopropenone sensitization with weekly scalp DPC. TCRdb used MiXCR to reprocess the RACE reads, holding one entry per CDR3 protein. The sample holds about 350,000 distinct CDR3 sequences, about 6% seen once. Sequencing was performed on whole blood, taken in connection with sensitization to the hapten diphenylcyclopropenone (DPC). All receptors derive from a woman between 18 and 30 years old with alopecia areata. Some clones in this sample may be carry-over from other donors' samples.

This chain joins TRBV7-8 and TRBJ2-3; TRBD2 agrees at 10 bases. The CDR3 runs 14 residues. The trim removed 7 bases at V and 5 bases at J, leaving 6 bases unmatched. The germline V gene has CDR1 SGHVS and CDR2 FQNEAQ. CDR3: CASNLAGGRDTQYF. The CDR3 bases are TGTGCCAGCAATTTAGCGGGGGGCCGAGATACGCAGTATTTT.

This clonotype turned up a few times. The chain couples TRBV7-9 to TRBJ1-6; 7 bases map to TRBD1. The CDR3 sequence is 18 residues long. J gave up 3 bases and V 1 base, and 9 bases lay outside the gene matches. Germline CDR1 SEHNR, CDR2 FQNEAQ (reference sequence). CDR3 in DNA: TGTGCCAGCAGCTTAGGACAGGGCCACGCCTTCTATAATTCACCCCTCCACTTT. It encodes CASSLGQGHAFYNSPLHF.

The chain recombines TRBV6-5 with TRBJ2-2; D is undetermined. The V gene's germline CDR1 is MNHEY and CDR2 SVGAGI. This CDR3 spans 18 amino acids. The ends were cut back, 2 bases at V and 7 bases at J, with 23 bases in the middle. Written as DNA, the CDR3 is TGTGCCAGCAGTTACGATACCTTTCCACAGTCAATTGTCGGGGAGCTGTTTTTT. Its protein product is CASSYDTFPQSIVGELFF.

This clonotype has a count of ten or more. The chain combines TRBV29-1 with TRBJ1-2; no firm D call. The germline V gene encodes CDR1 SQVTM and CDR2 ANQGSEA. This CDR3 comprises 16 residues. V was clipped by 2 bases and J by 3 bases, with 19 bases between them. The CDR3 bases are TGCAGCGTTGAAAGCTCGTCGGCAGCCCACTACTATGGCTACACCTTC. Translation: CSVESSSAAHYYGYTF. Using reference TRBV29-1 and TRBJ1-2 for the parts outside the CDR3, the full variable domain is SAVISQKPSRDICQRGTSLTIQCQVDSQVTMMFWYRQQPGQSLTLIATANQGSEATYESGFVIDKFPISRPNLTFSTLTVSNMSPEDSSIYLCSVESSSAAHYYGYTFGSGTRLTVV.

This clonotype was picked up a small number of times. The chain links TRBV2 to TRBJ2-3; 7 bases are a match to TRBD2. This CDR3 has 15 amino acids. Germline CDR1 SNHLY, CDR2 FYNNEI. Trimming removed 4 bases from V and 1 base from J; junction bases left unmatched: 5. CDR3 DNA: TGTGCCAGCAGTGCGGCTAGCGGTCGCACAGATACGCAGTATTTT. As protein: CASSAASGRTDTQYF.

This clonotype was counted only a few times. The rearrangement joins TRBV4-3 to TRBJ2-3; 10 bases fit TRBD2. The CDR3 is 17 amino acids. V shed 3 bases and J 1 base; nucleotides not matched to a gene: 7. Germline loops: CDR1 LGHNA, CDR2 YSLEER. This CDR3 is CASSQRTSGTGTDTQYF. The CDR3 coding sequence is TGCGCCAGCAGCCAGAGAACTAGCGGGACCGGCACAGATACGCAGTATTTT.

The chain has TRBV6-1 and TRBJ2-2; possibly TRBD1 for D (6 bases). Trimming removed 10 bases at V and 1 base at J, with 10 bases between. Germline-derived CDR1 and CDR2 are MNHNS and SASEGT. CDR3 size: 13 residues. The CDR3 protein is CATRGMNTGELFF. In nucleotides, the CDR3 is TGTGCCACCAGGGGAATGAACACCGGGGAGCTGTTTTTT.

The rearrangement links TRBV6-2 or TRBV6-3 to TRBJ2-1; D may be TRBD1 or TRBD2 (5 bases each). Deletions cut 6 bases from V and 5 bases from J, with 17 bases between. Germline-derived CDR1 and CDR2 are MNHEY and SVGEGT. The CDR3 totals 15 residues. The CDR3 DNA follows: TGTGCCAGCAGAGAAACCGGGGCGGCCAACAATGAGCAGTTCTTC. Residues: CASRETGAANNEQFF.

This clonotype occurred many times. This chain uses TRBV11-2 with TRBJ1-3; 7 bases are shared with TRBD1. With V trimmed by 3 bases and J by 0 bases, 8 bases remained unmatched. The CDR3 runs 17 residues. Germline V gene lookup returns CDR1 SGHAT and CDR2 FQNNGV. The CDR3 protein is CASSFAQGLSSGNTIYF. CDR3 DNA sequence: TGTGCCAGCAGCTTTGCACAGGGGTTAAGCTCTGGAAACACCATATATTTT.

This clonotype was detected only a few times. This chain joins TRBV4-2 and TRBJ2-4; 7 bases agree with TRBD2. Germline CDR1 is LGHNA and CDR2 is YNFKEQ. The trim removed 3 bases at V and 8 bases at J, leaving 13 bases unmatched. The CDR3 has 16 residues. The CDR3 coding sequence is TGTGCCAGCAGCCATGGTCCCGGGGGGTCGGTCGACATTCAGTACTTC. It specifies CASSHGPGGSVDIQYF.

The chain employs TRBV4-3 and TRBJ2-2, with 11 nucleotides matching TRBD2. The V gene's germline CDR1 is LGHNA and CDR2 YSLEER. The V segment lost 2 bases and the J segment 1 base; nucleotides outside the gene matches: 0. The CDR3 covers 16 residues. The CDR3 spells CASSQLAGGNTGELFF. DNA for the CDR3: TGCGCCAGCAGCCAACTAGCGGGGGGGAACACCGGGGAGCTGTTTTTT.

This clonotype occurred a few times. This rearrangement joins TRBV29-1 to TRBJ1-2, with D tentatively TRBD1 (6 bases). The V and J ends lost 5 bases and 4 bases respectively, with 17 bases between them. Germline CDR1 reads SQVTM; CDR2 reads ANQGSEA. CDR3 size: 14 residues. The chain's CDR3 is CSVLNVQGRYGYTF. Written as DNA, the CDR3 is TGCAGCGTTCTCAACGTACAGGGCCGCTATGGCTACACCTTC.

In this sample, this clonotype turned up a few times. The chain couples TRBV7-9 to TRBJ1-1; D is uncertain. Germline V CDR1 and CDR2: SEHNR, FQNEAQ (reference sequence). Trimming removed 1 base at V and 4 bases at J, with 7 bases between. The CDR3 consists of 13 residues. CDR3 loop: CASSLGAPTEAFF. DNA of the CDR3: TGTGCCAGCAGCTTAGGGGCCCCCACTGAAGCTTTCTTT.

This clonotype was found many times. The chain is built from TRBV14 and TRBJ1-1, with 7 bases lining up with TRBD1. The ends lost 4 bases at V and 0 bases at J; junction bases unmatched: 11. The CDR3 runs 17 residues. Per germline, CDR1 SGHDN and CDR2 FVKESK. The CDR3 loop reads CASSRRQGGTMNTEAFF. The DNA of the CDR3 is TGTGCCAGCAGCCGCAGACAGGGAGGAACCATGAACACTGAAGCTTTCTTT. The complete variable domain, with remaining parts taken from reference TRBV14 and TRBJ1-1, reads EAGVTQFPSHSVIEKGQTVTLRCDPISGHDNLYWYRRVMGKEIKFLLHFVKESKQDESGMPNNRFLAERTGGTYSTLKVQPAELEDSGVYFCASSRRQGGTMNTEAFFGQGTRLTVV.

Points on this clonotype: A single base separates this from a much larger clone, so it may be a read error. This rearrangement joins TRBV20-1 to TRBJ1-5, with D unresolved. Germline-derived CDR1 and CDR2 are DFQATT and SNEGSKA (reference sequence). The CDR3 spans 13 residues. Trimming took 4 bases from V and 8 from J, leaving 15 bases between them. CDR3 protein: CSAKGAAHKPQHF. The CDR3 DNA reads TGCAGTGCTAAGGGCGCGGCCCATAAGCCCCAGCATTTT.

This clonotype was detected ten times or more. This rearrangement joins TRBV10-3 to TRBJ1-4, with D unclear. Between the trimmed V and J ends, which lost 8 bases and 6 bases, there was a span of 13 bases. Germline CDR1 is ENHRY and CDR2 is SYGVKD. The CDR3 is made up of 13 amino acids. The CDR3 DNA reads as TGTGCCATCCGAGGAGGAAGAGATGAAAAACTGTTTTTT. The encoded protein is CAIRGGRDEKLFF.

Here the CDR3 reads CASSPPGSGGHTQYF. CDR3 sequence (DNA): TGTGCCAGCAGCCCCCCGGGTAGCGGGGGACATACGCAGTATTTT. This chain links TRBV4-2 with TRBJ2-3; TRBD2 matches at 9 bases. The CDR3 totals 15 residues. The germline gives CDR1 LGHNA, CDR2 YNFKEQ. The V gene end was trimmed by 4 bases and the J gene end by 7 bases; junction bases not matched to a gene: 9.

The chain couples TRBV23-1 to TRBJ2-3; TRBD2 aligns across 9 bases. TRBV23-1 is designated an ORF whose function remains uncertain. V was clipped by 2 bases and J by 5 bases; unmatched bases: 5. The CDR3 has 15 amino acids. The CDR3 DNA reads TGCGCCAGCAGTCAAGGGACTAGCCTTGAAGATACGCAGTATTTT. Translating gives CASSQGTSLEDTQYF.

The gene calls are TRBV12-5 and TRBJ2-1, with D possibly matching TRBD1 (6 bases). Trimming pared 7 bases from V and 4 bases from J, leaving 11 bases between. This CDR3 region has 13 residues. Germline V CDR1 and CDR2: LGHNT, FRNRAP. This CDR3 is CASVAGAYNEQFF. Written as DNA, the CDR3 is TGTGCTAGTGTCGCAGGGGCATACAATGAGCAGTTCTTC.

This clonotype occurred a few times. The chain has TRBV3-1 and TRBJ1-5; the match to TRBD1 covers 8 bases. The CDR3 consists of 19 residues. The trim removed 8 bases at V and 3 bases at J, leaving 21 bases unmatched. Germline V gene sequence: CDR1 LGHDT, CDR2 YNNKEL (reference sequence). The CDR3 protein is CASRPTPDRDKSSNQPQHF. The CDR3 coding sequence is TGTGCCAGCCGCCCGACTCCGGACAGGGATAAAAGTTCCAATCAGCCCCAGCATTTT. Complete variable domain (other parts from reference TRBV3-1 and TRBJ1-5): DTAVSQTPKYLVTQMGNDKSIKCEQNLGHDTMYWYKQDSKKFLKIMFSYNNKELIINETVPNRFSPKSPDKAHLNLHINSLELGDSAVYFCASRPTPDRDKSSNQPQHFGDGTRLSIL.

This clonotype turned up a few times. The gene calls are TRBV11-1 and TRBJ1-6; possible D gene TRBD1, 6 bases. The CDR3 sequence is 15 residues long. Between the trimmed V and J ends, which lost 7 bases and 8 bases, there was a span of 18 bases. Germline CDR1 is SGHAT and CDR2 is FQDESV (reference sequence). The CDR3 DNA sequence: TGTGCCAGCACCCTCGGCCGGGGGCATGATTCACCCCTCCACTTT. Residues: CASTLGRGHDSPLHF.

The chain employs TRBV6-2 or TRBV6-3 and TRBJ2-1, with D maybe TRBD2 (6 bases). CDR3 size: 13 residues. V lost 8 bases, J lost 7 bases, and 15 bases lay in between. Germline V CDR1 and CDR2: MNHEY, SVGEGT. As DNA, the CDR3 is TGTGCCAGCCACCGCGGGGCTGGTAATGAGCAGTTCTTC. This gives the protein CASHRGAGNEQFF.

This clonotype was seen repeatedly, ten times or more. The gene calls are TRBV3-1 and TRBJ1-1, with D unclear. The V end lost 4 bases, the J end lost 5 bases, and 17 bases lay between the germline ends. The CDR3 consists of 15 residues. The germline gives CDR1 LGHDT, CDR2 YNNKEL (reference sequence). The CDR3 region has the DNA TGTGCCAGCAGCCCCCTAGGGAGAGGAGGGACTGAAGCTTTCTTT. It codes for CASSPLGRGGTEAFF. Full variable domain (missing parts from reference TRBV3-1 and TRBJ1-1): DTAVSQTPKYLVTQMGNDKSIKCEQNLGHDTMYWYKQDSKKFLKIMFSYNNKELIINETVPNRFSPKSPDKAHLNLHINSLELGDSAVYFCASSPLGRGGTEAFFGQGTRLTVV.

CDR3 DNA: TGTGCCAGCAGCTTAGAAGGAAGTGGGGGGACAAAGTACTTC. This translates into CASSLEGSGGTKYF. The chain carries TRBV7-2 and TRBJ2-7; D may be TRBD1 or TRBD2 (6 bases each). V lost 1 base and J 11 bases, leaving 18 bases between the germline ends. This CDR3 has 14 residues. Germline loops: CDR1 SGHTA, CDR2 FQGNSA.

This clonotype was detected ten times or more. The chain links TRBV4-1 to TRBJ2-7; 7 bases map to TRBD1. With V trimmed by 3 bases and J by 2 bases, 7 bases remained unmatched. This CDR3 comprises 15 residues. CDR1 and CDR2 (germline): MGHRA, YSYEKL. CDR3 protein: CASSQLETGTYEQYF. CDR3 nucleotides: TGCGCCAGCAGCCAGTTGGAGACAGGGACCTACGAGCAGTACTTC.

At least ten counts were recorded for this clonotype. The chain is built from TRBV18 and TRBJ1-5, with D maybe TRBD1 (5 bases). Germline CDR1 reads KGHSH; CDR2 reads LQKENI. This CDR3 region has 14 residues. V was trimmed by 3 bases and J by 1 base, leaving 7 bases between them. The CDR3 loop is CASSPDKSNQPQHF. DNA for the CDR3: TGTGCCAGCTCACCGGACAAGAGCAATCAGCCCCAGCATTTT.

The CDR3 DNA follows: TGTGCCAGCAGTTACTCCCCCGACTTGGCAGATACGCAGTATTTT. Translating gives CASSYSPDLADTQYF. The chain uses TRBV6-2 or TRBV6-3 and TRBJ2-3; unclear D gene. The CDR3 covers 15 residues. V lost 0 bases, J lost 4 bases, and 11 bases lay in between. In germline, CDR1 is MNHEY, CDR2 SVGEGT.

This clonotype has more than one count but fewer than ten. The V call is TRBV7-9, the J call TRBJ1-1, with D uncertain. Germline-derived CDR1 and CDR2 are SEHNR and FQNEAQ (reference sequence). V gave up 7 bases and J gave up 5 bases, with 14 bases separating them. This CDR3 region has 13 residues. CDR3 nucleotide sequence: TGTGCCAGCATCTCCCGGGAAGGAACTGAAGCTTTCTTT. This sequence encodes CASISREGTEAFF.

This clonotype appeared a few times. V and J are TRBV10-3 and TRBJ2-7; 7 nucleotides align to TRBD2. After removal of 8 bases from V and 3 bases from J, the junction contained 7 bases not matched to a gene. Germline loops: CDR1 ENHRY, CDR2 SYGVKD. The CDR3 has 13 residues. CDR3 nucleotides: TGTGCCATCGGTTCGGGGGGTAACTACGAGCAGTACTTC. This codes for CAIGSGGNYEQYF.

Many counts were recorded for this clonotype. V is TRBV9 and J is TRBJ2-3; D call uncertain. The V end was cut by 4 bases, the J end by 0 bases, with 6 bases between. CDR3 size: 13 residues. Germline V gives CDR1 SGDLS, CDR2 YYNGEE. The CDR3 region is CASSKTSTDTQYF. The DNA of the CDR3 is TGTGCCAGCAGCAAAACTAGCACAGATACGCAGTATTTT.